The 24 T cell receptor beta chains reported below all come from one sample, sequenced in a study of T cell responses to AZD1222 COVID-19 vaccine. Assay: immunoSEQ multiplex PCR; the TCRdb copy retains only in-frame clones and omits some. The sample includes 90,000 to 150,000 clones, around 90% of them seen just once. Sequenced here: peripheral blood, sampled on day 0 of AZD1222 vaccination. The receptors derive from an adult in good health.

The chain recombines TRBV7-6 with TRBJ2-5; 12 bases align to TRBD2. The CDR3 has 18 amino acids. Germline V gives CDR1 SGHVS, CDR2 FNYEAQ. The ends lost 5 bases at V and 5 bases at J; junction bases unmatched: 15. CDR3 sequence reads: CASSELGLAGGPGETQYF. The CDR3 region has the DNA TGTGCCAGCAGCGAGCTAGGGCTAGCGGGAGGGCCCGGGGAGACCCAGTACTTC.

The genes are TRBV14 and TRBJ1-1; D is perhaps TRBD1 (6 bases). Germline V gives CDR1 SGHDN, CDR2 FVKESK. This CDR3 has 13 residues. V gave up 2 bases and J gave up 8 bases, with 12 bases separating them. The CDR3 nucleotides are TGTGCCAGCAGCCAATTGCCAGGGGCCGAAGCTTTCTTT. This encodes CASSQLPGAEAFF. Variable domain in full (rest from reference TRBV14 and TRBJ1-1): EAGVTQFPSHSVIEKGQTVTLRCDPISGHDNLYWYRRVMGKEIKFLLHFVKESKQDESGMPNNRFLAERTGGTYSTLKVQPAELEDSGVYFCASSQLPGAEAFFGQGTRLTVV.

The J gene is TRBJ1-2, the V gene TRBV15; a weak D match, TRBD1 (5 bases). The V end lost 0 bases, the J end lost 4 bases, and 15 bases lay between the germline ends. Per germline, CDR1 LNHNV and CDR2 YYDKDF (reference sequence). The CDR3 runs to 16 residues. The CDR3 sequence: CATSRDGRAWVYGYTF. CDR3 sequence (DNA): TGTGCCACCAGCAGAGATGGCAGGGCGTGGGTCTATGGCTACACCTTC.

The chain recombines TRBV20-1 with TRBJ1-4; 8 bases line up with TRBD1. This CDR3 has 14 residues. Looked up from germline, CDR1 is DFQATT and CDR2 is SNEGSKA (reference sequence). After removal of 3 bases from V and 5 bases from J, the junction contained 5 bases not matched to a gene. CDR3 bases: TGCAGTGCTAGTTTGCGACAGGGGAATGAAAAACTGTTTTTT. Amino acid sequence: CSASLRQGNEKLFF.

The V gene is TRBV5-1, the J gene TRBJ2-3; TRBD1 aligns across 7 bases. CDR3 length: 15 residues. V shed 4 bases and J 9 bases; nucleotides not matched to a gene: 14. The germline V gene encodes CDR1 SGHRS and CDR2 YFSETQ. CDR3 DNA: TGCGCCAGCAGCAGCACAGGGGTCTCAGCGAACACGCAGTATTTT. It specifies CASSSTGVSANTQYF.

The table lists this clone with a few counts. The V gene is TRBV28, the J gene TRBJ1-2, with 7 bases fitting TRBD1. The CDR3 has 14 residues. J was trimmed by 8 bases and V by 5 bases; bases with no gene match: 11. In germline, CDR1 is MDHEN, CDR2 SYDVKM. CDR3 DNA: TGTGCCAGCAGTCCCGTAACAGGGGCGGAAGGCTACACCTTC. Residues: CASSPVTGAEGYTF.

The gene calls are TRBV28 and TRBJ1-5; D may be TRBD1 (5 bases). The CDR3 spans 18 residues. The V gene lost 2 bases and the J gene lost 3 bases, with 20 bases spanning the gap. The V gene's germline CDR1 is MDHEN and CDR2 SYDVKM. The CDR3 sequence is CASSLPPTGGLLNQPQHF. For the CDR3, the DNA is TGTGCCAGCAGTTTACCTCCCACTGGGGGTCTCCTCAATCAGCCCCAGCATTTT.

V usage is TRBV5-4 and J usage is TRBJ2-3; the match to TRBD2 covers 12 bases. V gave up 6 bases and J gave up 6 bases; unmatched junction bases: 11. The V gene's germline CDR1 is SGHNT and CDR2 YYREEE (reference sequence). CDR3 length equals 16 residues. In DNA form, the CDR3 reads TGTGCCAGCACCCGTTCTAGCGGGAGGGCCCGTGATACGCAGTATTTT. It codes for CASTRSSGRARDTQYF.

The V and J genes are TRBV27 and TRBJ1-2, with D unresolved. The germline CDR1 and CDR2 sequences are MNHEY and SMNVEV (reference sequence). The CDR3 sequence is 13 residues long. The germline V and J ends were trimmed by 8 bases and 4 bases, with 14 bases remaining between them. CDR3 DNA sequence: TGTGCCAGCTCGGTACAGCCTACCTATGGCTACACCTTC. This codes for CASSVQPTYGYTF.

The genes are TRBV18 and TRBJ2-1; D gene unclear. The CDR3 contains 11 residues. Between the trimmed V and J ends, which lost 6 bases and 9 bases, there was a span of 9 bases. Germline CDR1 and CDR2: KGHSH and LQKENI. CDR3 nucleotide sequence: TGTGCCAGCTCCCCGACCCTTGAGCAGTTCTTC. Protein product: CASSPTLEQFF.

V is TRBV11-2 and J is TRBJ1-1, with TRBD1 matching over 7 bases. The CDR3 covers 13 residues. Germline V gene lookup returns CDR1 SGHAT and CDR2 FQNNGV. The ends lost 5 bases at V and 2 bases at J; junction bases unmatched: 2. The DNA for the CDR3 is TGTGCCAGCAGCGGACAGGTTAACACTGAAGCTTTCTTT. Amino acid sequence: CASSGQVNTEAFF. Full variable domain (missing parts from reference TRBV11-2 and TRBJ1-1): EAGVAQSPRYKIIEKRQSVAFWCNPISGHATLYWYQQILGQGPKLLIQFQNNGVVDDSQLPKDRFSAERLKGVDSTLKIQPAKLEDSAVYLCASSGQVNTEAFFGQGTRLTVV.

The chain employs TRBV5-1 and TRBJ2-1, with a tentative D call TRBD2 (5 bases). V gave up 2 bases and J gave up 1 base, with 10 bases separating them. From germline, CDR1 is SGHRS and CDR2 YFSETQ. This CDR3 is built from 15 residues. The CDR3 loop reads CASSFRSGSYNEQFF. As DNA, the CDR3 is TGCGCCAGCAGCTTCAGGAGCGGATCCTACAATGAGCAGTTCTTC.

There are a few counts of this clone. The genes are TRBV19 and TRBJ2-3, with D possibly being TRBD1 or TRBD2 (6 bases each). V was trimmed by 8 bases and J by 6 bases, leaving 18 bases between them. Germline V gene sequence: CDR1 LNHDA, CDR2 SQIVND (reference sequence). The CDR3 length is 14 residues. The CDR3 DNA is TGTGCCAGTGACAGTGGGGGGCCTAGCGATACGCAGTATTTT. Residues: CASDSGGPSDTQYF.

V gene TRBV19 combines with J gene TRBJ1-6; perhaps TRBD1 as D (6 bases). Trimming removed 5 bases at V and 4 bases at J, with 9 bases between. Germline V gene data show CDR1 as LNHDA and CDR2 as SQIVND (reference sequence). The CDR3 has 14 amino acids. The CDR3 reads CASSQGSYNSPLHF. The CDR3 bases are TGTGCCAGTAGTCAGGGGTCTTATAATTCACCCCTCCACTTT.

The chain combines TRBV3-1 (or the pseudogene TRBV3-2) with TRBJ1-4, with a weak D call TRBD1 (5 bases). This CDR3 spans 16 amino acids. The V end was cut by 4 bases, the J end by 8 bases, with 20 bases between. CDR1 LGHDT and CDR2 YNNKEL come from the germline V gene (reference sequence). The CDR3 reads CASSPAAGFKGEKLFF. CDR3 nucleotides: TGTGCCAGCAGCCCAGCAGCAGGGTTTAAGGGCGAAAAACTGTTTTTT.

This chain links TRBV7-9 with TRBJ2-1; 8 bases map to TRBD1. The CDR3 consists of 15 residues. J was trimmed by 0 bases and V by 5 bases; bases with no gene match: 3. Germline-derived CDR1 and CDR2 are SEHNR and FQNEAQ (reference sequence). CDR3 in amino acids: CASSATGGSYNEQFF. The CDR3 DNA follows: TGTGCCAGCAGCGCAACAGGGGGCTCCTACAATGAGCAGTTCTTC. Combining the CDR3 with reference TRBV7-9 and TRBJ2-1 gives the whole variable domain DTGVSQNPRHKITKRGQNVTFRCDPISEHNRLYWYRQTLGQGPEFLTYFQNEAQLEKSRLLSDRFSAERPKGSFSTLEIQRTEQGDSAMYLCASSATGGSYNEQFFGPGTRLTVL.

This sequence joins TRBV5-1 and TRBJ1-4; D is undetermined. The CDR3 is made up of 14 amino acids. V lost 0 bases and J 4 bases, leaving 7 bases between the germline ends. CDR1 and CDR2 (germline): SGHRS, YFSETQ. CDR3 coding DNA: TGCGCCAGCAGCTTGGGACAAGATAATGAAAAACTGTTTTTT. This codes for CASSLGQDNEKLFF. The whole variable domain, filled in from reference TRBV5-1 and TRBJ1-4, reads KAGVTQTPRYLIKTRGQQVTLSCSPISGHRSVSWYQQTPGQGLQFLFEYFSETQRNKGNFPGRFSGRQFSNSRSEMNVSTLELGDSALYLCASSLGQDNEKLFFGSGTQLSVL.

This sequence joins TRBV28 and TRBJ2-7, with D unresolved. The CDR3 runs 12 residues. Germline values: CDR1 MDHEN, CDR2 SYDVKM. V lost 6 bases to trimming and J lost 3 bases, with 9 bases between them. CDR3 nucleotides: TGTGCCAGCAGCGAGCCTGACTACGAGCAGTACTTC. Translating gives CASSEPDYEQYF.

This chain connects TRBV7-2 to TRBJ2-7; D unresolved. This CDR3 region has 13 residues. Germline-derived CDR1 and CDR2 are SGHTA and FQGNSA. V was trimmed by 3 bases and J by 4 bases, leaving 10 bases between them. CDR3 protein: CASSLAVPYEQYF. The CDR3 coding sequence is TGTGCCAGCAGCTTGGCGGTTCCTTACGAGCAGTACTTC.

V gene TRBV3-1 (or the pseudogene TRBV3-2) combines with J gene TRBJ2-5, with 7 bases aligning to TRBD2. Germline CDR1 and CDR2: LGHDT and YNNKEL (reference sequence). This CDR3 region has 16 residues. The trim removed 3 bases at V and 5 bases at J, leaving 12 bases unmatched. The CDR3 DNA sequence: TGTGCCAGCAGCCAGGCTGGACTAGTGTTCGGGGAGACCCAGTACTTC. As protein: CASSQAGLVFGETQYF.

The chain has TRBV5-1 and TRBJ2-5; possibly TRBD2 for D (6 bases). Germline V CDR1 and CDR2: SGHRS, YFSETQ. V lost 5 bases, J lost 5 bases, and 19 bases lay in between. The CDR3 covers 15 residues. The CDR3: CASRPTLGGMETQYF. The DNA for the CDR3 is TGCGCCAGCAGGCCGACCCTGGGGGGTATGGAGACCCAGTACTTC.

This chain links TRBV19 with TRBJ1-2; 8 bases map to TRBD1. Germline V gene sequence: CDR1 LNHDA, CDR2 SQIVND (reference sequence). This CDR3 region has 15 residues. V dropped 6 bases and J dropped 8; count of bases not matched to a gene: 14. The CDR3 protein is CASSQRAGGASGYTF. DNA for the CDR3: TGTGCCAGTAGCCAGAGGGCAGGGGGCGCGTCCGGCTACACCTTC.

CDR3 in DNA: TGTGCCAGCAGAAGGCCCTCTACTCTAATCGAGCAGTACTTC. Translated: CASRRPSTLIEQYF. The V and J genes are TRBV2 and TRBJ2-7; D remains unclear. Between the trimmed V and J ends, which lost 6 bases and 6 bases, there was a span of 18 bases. The CDR3 runs to 14 residues. Germline V lookup: CDR1 SNHLY, CDR2 FYNNEI.

J is TRBJ2-3 and V is TRBV9; 8 bases match TRBD2. V lost 4 bases and J lost 2; bases outside the gene matches: 6. This CDR3 region has 15 residues. CDR1 is SGDLS, CDR2 YYNGEE, per germline. CDR3 loop: CASSPQRGSTDTQYF. The CDR3 DNA reads as TGTGCCAGCAGCCCACAGCGGGGGTCCACAGATACGCAGTATTTT. Drawing the rest from reference TRBV9 and TRBJ2-3, the complete variable domain is DSGVTQTPKHLITATGQRVTLRCSPRSGDLSVYWYQQSLDQGLQFLIQYYNGEERAKGNILERFSAQQFPDLHSELNLSSLELGDSALYFCASSPQRGSTDTQYFGPGTRLTVL.